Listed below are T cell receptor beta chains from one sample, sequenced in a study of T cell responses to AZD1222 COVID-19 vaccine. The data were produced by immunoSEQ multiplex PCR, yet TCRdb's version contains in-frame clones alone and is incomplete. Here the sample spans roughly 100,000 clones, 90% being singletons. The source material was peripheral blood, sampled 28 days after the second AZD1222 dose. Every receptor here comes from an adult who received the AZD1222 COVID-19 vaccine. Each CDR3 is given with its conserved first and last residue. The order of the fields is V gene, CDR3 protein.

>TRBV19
CASSIGGTGRVLNYGYTF
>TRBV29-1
CSVRQGPSYEQYF
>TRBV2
CASSRWENQPQHF
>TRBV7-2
CASSPSGGSGYTF
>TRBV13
CASSQERNTEAFF
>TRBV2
CASIPGWTNTEAFF
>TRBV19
CASSGTVANQPQHF
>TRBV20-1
CSASPGTPPEKLFF
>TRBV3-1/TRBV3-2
CASSQGERNTEAFF
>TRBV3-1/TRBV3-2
CASSPRTGFTGELFF
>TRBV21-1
CASTDRAGYTF
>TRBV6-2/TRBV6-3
CASSSRQGSYNEQFF
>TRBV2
CASNGASANTGELFF
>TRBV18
CASSLEAQAGWTGYTF
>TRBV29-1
CSVGGDQDYTF
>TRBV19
CASSMRQSTGELFF
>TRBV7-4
CASSLLYNEQFF
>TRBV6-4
CASSDSDNSPLHF
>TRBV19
CASAGGLGRDVLTF
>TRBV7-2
CASSLGVPLDTQYF
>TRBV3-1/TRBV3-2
CASSQDFGGGNTEAFF
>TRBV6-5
CASRPQIEAFF
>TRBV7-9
CASSLSSGGADTQYF
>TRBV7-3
CASSPHQRGVVDTQYF
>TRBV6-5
CASSFRQGSGNTIYF
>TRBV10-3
CAITLAVQETQYF
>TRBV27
CASRLEGVINNSPLHF
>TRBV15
CATSRDRHLNTEAFF